The 15 T cell receptor beta chains below come from one sample, sequenced in a study of blood T cell repertoires in COVID-19 (dated by TCRdb to between 2020 and 2021). Library generation was performed with the immunoSEQ multiplex PCR assay. The source is immuneACCESS, and TCRdb retained only in-frame sequences with V and J called. Part of the clones is not carried over; for the studies checked, unresolved V genes explain less than half of this, and the remainder is unexplained. This sample lists about 150,000 clones; about nine tenths were detected once. Around 6.1% of the sample goes to the ten largest clones. Material: peripheral blood. Source of these receptors: a man at least 80 years old with acute or convalescent COVID-19.

J is TRBJ2-3 and V is TRBV11-2, with 7 bases aligning to TRBD1. After removal of 2 bases from V and 4 bases from J, the junction contained 6 bases not matched to a gene. The CDR3 sequence is 15 residues long. Germline V gives CDR1 SGHAT, CDR2 FQNNGV. CDR3 sequence: CASSLSGGWSDTQYF. The CDR3 nucleotides are TGTGCCAGCAGCTTATCAGGGGGATGGTCAGATACGCAGTATTTT. Using reference TRBV11-2 and TRBJ2-3 for the parts outside the CDR3, the full variable domain is EAGVAQSPRYKIIEKRQSVAFWCNPISGHATLYWYQQILGQGPKLLIQFQNNGVVDDSQLPKDRFSAERLKGVDSTLKIQPAKLEDSAVYLCASSLSGGWSDTQYFGPGTRLTVL.

J is TRBJ2-7 and V is TRBV28; possible D gene TRBD2, 5 bases. The ends were cut back, 7 bases at V and 3 bases at J, with 10 bases in the middle. This CDR3 region has 12 residues. Germline V gene data show CDR1 as MDHEN and CDR2 as SYDVKM. DNA of the CDR3: TGTGCCAGCACCGCCGGGGACTACGAGCAGTACTTC. This encodes CASTAGDYEQYF. The full variable domain, rest sourced from reference TRBV28 and TRBJ2-7, is DVKVTQSSRYLVKRTGEKVFLECVQDMDHENMFWYRQDPGLGLRLIYFSYDVKMKEKGDIPEGYSVSREKKERFSLILESASTNQTSMYLCASTAGDYEQYFGPGTRLTVT.

The chain joins TRBV29-1 to TRBJ2-5, with D possibly matching TRBD2 (6 bases). Germline CDR1 and CDR2: SQVTM and ANQGSEA. Trimming pared 1 base from V and 1 base from J, leaving 10 bases between. This CDR3 spans 14 amino acids. The CDR3 DNA sequence: TGCAGCGTTGAAGCAAGGGAGGTCCAAGAGACCCAGTACTTC. Its protein product is CSVEAREVQETQYF.

This sequence joins TRBV3-1 (or the pseudogene TRBV3-2) and TRBJ1-4, with 7 bases lining up with TRBD1. Germline values: CDR1 LGHDT, CDR2 YNNKEL (reference sequence). There are 18 residues in the CDR3. V was clipped by 1 base and J by 3 bases; unmatched bases: 11. The CDR3 reads CASSQGLQGQLSNEKLFF. The CDR3 nucleotides are TGTGCCAGCAGCCAAGGCTTACAGGGGCAGCTCTCTAATGAAAAACTGTTTTTT.

The chain is built from TRBV2 and TRBJ2-7, with 13 bases fitting TRBD2. V shed 4 bases, J shed 4 bases, and the junction held 4 bases outside the gene matches. CDR3 length: 15 amino acids. Germline V gene data show CDR1 as SNHLY and CDR2 as FYNNEI. CDR3: CASSASLAGGYEQYF. CDR3 in DNA: TGTGCCAGCAGTGCCTCACTAGCGGGAGGGTACGAGCAGTACTTC. Looking up the rest from reference TRBV2 and TRBJ2-7 gives the full variable domain: EPEVTQTPSHQVTQMGQEVILRCVPISNHLYFYWYRQILGQKVEFLVSFYNNEISEKSEIFDDQFSVERPDGSNFTLKIRSTKLEDSAMYFCASSASLAGGYEQYFGPGTRLTVT.

The chain joins TRBV29-1 to TRBJ1-4, with 10 bases identical to TRBD1. Germline CDR1 and CDR2: SQVTM and ANQGSEA. Germline trimming cut 6 bases from V and 7 bases from J; bases unmatched to any gene: 2. The CDR3 contains 12 residues. CDR3 residues: CSVRDRGEKLFF. CDR3 nucleotide sequence: TGCAGCGTCCGGGACAGGGGTGAAAAACTGTTTTTT.

This sequence joins TRBV19 and TRBJ2-3; 10 positions match TRBD2. The CDR3 is 15 amino acids. Germline loops: CDR1 LNHDA, CDR2 SQIVND (reference sequence). The ends lost 6 bases at V and 4 bases at J; junction bases unmatched: 7. In nucleotides, the CDR3 is TGTGCCAGTAGAGCACCTAGCGGGGGTTCAGATACGCAGTATTTT. Protein product: CASRAPSGGSDTQYF.

The chain employs TRBV19 and TRBJ1-6; a possible D gene is TRBD1 (5 bases). Germline-derived CDR1 and CDR2 are LNHDA and SQIVND (reference sequence). CDR3 length: 18 residues. V shed 7 bases and J shed 0 bases, with 19 bases lying between them. The CDR3 reads CASTRRQLSSSYNSPLHF. The DNA for the CDR3 is TGTGCCAGTACCCGAAGACAGTTAAGCAGCTCCTATAATTCACCCCTCCACTTT.

The chain recombines TRBV5-1 with TRBJ2-1, with 7 bases matching TRBD1. The CDR3 sequence is 16 residues long. In germline, CDR1 is SGHRS, CDR2 YFSETQ. Trimming cost V 3 bases and J 0 bases; bases outside gene matches: 6. CDR3 region: CASSWTRQGSYNEQFF. CDR3 nucleotide sequence: TGCGCCAGCAGCTGGACTCGACAGGGCTCCTACAATGAGCAGTTCTTC.

This rearrangement joins TRBV5-5 to TRBJ1-5; weak D call: TRBD1 (5 bases). The CDR3 has 16 residues. Between the trimmed V and J ends, which lost 1 base and 4 bases, there was a span of 15 bases. The germline gives CDR1 SGHKS, CDR2 YYEKEE (reference sequence). In DNA, the CDR3 is TGTGCCAGCAGCTTGAATCGGCAGGGTGGGAATCAGCCCCAGCATTTT. Its translation: CASSLNRQGGNQPQHF. The full variable domain, its missing parts supplied by reference TRBV5-5 and TRBJ1-5, is DAGVTQSPTHLIKTRGQQVTLRCSPISGHKSVSWYQQVLGQGPQFIFQYYEKEERGRGNFPDRFSARQFPNYSSELNVNALLLGDSALYLCASSLNRQGGNQPQHFGDGTRLSIL.

V usage is TRBV10-3 and J usage is TRBJ1-2; the match to TRBD1 covers 10 bases. Germline CDR1 reads ENHRY; CDR2 reads SYGVKD. The CDR3 totals 14 residues. Losses at the gene ends were 6 bases for V and 3 bases for J; bases not matched to a gene: 4. CDR3 sequence: CAIRPGTGDYGYTF. The CDR3 region has the DNA TGTGCCATCAGACCCGGGACAGGGGACTATGGCTACACCTTC.

The chain carries TRBV5-1 and TRBJ2-1, with TRBD2 identical over 12 bases. Germline V gene data show CDR1 as SGHRS and CDR2 as YFSETQ. The V segment lost 3 bases and the J segment 8 bases; nucleotides outside the gene matches: 3. The CDR3 length is 14 residues. In DNA, the CDR3 is TGCGCCAGCAGCTCTAGCGGGGGGGGCGATGAGCAGTTCTTC. Amino acids: CASSSSGGGDEQFF.

This chain joins TRBV7-9 and TRBJ2-5; 14 positions match TRBD2. Germline V gives CDR1 SEHNR, CDR2 FQNEAQ (reference sequence). The CDR3 is 13 amino acids. With V trimmed by 10 bases and J by 3 bases, 1 base remained unmatched. CDR3: CATGLAGEETQYF. The CDR3, as DNA: TGTGCCACGGGACTAGCGGGGGAAGAGACCCAGTACTTC.

The genes are TRBV5-1 and TRBJ2-5, with D possibly TRBD2 on 5 matching bases. The CDR3 loop spans 15 amino acids. CDR1 and CDR2 from the germline V gene are SGHRS and YFSETQ. V was cut by 1 base and J by 2 bases, with 12 bases left in between. CDR3 DNA: TGCGCCAGCAGCTTGAATCTTGGGAGTCAAGAGACCCAGTACTTC. It encodes CASSLNLGSQETQYF.

The count of this clone is one. This rearrangement joins TRBV5-1 to TRBJ2-1, with 7 bases fitting TRBD2. The CDR3 totals 16 residues. The germline gives CDR1 SGHRS, CDR2 YFSETQ. Unmatched junction bases numbered 14, after V lost 4 bases and J lost 7 bases. The CDR3 DNA follows: TGCGCCAGCAGCCCCATTCCGGGAGGCTTGGGGAATGAGCAGTTCTTC. Translation gives CASSPIPGGLGNEQFF.